This TCR beta chain stems from a study of CD8+CD57+ T cells in acquired aplastic anemia. On the study more broadly: Across the sorted CD4+ and CD8+ cells, DNA amounts averaged 3.2 ug. Healthy donors yielded some 11 million CD4+ cell reads on average. General study results and limits: Around 27 CD8+ CDR3 sequences occurred in both the patients and the controls.

The length of the CDR3 is 12 residues. V lost 10 bases, J lost 6 bases, and 13 bases lay in between. Germline V gene data show CDR1 as ENHRY and CDR2 as SYGVKD. Genomic DNA constituted the template upon which TCR beta VDJ and CDR3 profiling was performed. MiXCR, applied by TCRdb to the reads, yields one record per CDR3 protein. The sample lists approximately 65,000 distinct CDR3 sequences, about 50% occurring once. Comments on this clonotype: Its antigen remains unidentified.

The TCR was taken from a human donor in good health, serving as a control. Sequencing was done on a sample of sorted CD4+, CD8+, or CD8+CD57+ T cells (not recorded which) from PBMCs. J is TRBJ2-1 and V is TRBV10-3, with a weak D call TRBD1 (6 bases). CDR3 bases: TGTGCCAGCAGGGGTGGGCCCAATGAGCAGTTCTTC. Protein: CASRGGPNEQFF.